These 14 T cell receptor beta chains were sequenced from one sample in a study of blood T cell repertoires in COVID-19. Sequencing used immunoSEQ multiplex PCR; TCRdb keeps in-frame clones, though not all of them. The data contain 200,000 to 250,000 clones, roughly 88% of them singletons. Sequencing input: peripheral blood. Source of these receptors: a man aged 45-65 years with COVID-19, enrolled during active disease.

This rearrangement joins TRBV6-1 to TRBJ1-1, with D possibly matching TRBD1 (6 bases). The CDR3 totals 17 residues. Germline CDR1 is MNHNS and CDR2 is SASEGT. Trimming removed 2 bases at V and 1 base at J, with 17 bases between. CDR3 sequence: CASSEMDGRGSNTEAFF. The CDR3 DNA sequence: TGTGCCAGCAGTGAAATGGACGGCAGGGGATCGAACACTGAAGCTTTCTTT.

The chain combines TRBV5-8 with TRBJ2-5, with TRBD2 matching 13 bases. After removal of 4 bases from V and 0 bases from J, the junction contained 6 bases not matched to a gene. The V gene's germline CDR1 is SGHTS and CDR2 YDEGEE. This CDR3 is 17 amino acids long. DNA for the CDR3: TGTGCCAGCAGCCCTGGACTAGCGGGAGCCCACCAAGAGACCCAGTACTTC. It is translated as CASSPGLAGAHQETQYF.

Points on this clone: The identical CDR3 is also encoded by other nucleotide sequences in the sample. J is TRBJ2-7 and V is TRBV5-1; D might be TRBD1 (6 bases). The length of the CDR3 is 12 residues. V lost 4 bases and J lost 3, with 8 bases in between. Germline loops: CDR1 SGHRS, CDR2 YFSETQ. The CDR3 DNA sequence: TGCGCCAGCAGCGTGGACAGCTACGAGCAGTACTTC. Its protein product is CASSVDSYEQYF.

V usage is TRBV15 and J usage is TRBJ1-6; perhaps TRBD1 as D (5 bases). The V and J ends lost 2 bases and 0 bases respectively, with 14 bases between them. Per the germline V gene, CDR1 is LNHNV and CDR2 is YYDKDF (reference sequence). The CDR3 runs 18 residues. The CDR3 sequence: CATSRPPTGRSYNSPLHF. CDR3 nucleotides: TGTGCCACCAGCAGACCACCCACAGGTCGCTCCTATAATTCACCCCTCCACTTT.

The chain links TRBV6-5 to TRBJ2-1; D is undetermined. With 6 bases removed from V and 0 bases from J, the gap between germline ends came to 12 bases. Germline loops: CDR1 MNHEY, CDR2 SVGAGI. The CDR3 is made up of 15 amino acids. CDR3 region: CASRRDKSSYNEQFF. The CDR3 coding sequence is TGTGCCAGCAGACGAGACAAGAGCTCCTACAATGAGCAGTTCTTC.

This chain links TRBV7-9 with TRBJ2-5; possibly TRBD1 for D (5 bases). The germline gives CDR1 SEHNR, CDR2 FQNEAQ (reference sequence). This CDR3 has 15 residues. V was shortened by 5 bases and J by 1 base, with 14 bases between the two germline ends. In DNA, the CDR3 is TGTGCCAGCAGCCCCAGGGTCCCCCTCCAAGAGACCCAGTACTTC. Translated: CASSPRVPLQETQYF.

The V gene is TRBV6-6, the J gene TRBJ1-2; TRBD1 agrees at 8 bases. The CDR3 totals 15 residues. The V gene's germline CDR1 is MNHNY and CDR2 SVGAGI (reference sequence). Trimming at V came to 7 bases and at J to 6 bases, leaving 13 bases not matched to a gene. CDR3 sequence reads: CASNALLDRANGYTF. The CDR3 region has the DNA TGTGCCAGCAATGCCCTATTGGACAGGGCCAATGGCTACACCTTC.

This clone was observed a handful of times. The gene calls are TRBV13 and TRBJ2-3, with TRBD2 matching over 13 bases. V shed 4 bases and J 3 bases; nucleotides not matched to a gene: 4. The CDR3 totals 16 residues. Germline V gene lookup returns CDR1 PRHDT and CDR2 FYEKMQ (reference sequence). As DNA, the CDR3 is TGTGCCAGCAGCTCGGGACTAGCGGGGAGGACAGATACGCAGTATTTT. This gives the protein CASSSGLAGRTDTQYF.

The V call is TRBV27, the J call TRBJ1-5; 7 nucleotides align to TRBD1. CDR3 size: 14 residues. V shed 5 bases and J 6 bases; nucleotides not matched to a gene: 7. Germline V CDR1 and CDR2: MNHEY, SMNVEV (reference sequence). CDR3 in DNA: TGTGCCAGCAGTAAAGCGACAGGGTTTCAGCCCCAGCATTTT. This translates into CASSKATGFQPQHF.

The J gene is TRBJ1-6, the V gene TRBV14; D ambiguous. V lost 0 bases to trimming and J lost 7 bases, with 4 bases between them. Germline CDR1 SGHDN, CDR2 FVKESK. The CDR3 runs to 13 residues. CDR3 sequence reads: CASSQDQNSPLHF. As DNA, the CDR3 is TGTGCCAGCAGCCAAGATCAGAATTCACCCCTCCACTTT.

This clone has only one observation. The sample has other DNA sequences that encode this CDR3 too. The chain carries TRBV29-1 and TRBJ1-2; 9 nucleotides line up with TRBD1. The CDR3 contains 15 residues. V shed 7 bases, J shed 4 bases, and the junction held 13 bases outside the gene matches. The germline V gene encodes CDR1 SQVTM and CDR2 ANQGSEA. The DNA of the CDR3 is TGCAGCGCGAGGGGACAGGGTCCGAGGGGCTATGGCTACACCTTC. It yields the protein CSARGQGPRGYGYTF.

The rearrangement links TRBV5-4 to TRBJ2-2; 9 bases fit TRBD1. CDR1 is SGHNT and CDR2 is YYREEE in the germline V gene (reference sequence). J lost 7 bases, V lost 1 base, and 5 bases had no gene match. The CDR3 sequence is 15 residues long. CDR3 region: CASSLQQGAGGELFF. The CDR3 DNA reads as TGTGCCAGCAGCTTGCAACAGGGGGCCGGCGGGGAGCTGTTTTTT.

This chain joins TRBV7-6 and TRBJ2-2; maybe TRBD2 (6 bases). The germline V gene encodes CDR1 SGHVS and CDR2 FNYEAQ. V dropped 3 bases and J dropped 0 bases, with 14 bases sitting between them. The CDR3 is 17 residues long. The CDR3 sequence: CASSLINAGTNTGELFF. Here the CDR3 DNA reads TGTGCCAGCAGCTTGATTAATGCGGGAACGAACACCGGGGAGCTGTTTTTT.

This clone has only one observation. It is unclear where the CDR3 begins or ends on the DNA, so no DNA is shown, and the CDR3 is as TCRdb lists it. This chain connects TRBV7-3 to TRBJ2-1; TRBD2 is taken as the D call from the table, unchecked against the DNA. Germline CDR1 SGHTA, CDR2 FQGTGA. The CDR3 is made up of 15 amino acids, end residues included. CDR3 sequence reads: CASSSSGLVYNEQFF.